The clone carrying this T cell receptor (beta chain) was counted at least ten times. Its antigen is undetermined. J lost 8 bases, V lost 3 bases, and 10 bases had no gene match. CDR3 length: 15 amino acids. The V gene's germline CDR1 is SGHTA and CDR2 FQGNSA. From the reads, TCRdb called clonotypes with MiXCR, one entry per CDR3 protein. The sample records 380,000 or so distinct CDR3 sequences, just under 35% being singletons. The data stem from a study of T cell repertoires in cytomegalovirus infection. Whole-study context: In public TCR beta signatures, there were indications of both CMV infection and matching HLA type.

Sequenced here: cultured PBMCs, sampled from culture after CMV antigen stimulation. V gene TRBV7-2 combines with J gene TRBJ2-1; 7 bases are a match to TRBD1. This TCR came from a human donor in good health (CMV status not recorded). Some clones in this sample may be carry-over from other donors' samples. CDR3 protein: CASSFRQGIGDEQFF. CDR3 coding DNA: TGTGCCAGCAGCTTCCGACAGGGAATCGGAGATGAGCAGTTCTTC. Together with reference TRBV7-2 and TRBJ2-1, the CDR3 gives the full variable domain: GAGVSQSPSNKVTEKGKDVELRCDPISGHTALYWYRQSLGQGLEFLIYFQGNSAPDKSGLPSDRFSAERTGGSVSTLTIQRTQQEDSAVYLCASSFRQGIGDEQFFGPGTRLTVL.